This TCR beta chain was identified in a study of OX40 agonist ivuxolimab in advanced cancers. The germline V gene has CDR1 MNHEY and CDR2 SVGAGI. CDR3 length: 13 residues. The trim removed 6 bases at V and 3 bases at J, leaving 5 bases unmatched. The repertoire was sequenced with immunoSEQ multiplex PCR; TCRdb's copy has only in-frame clones and lacks some. Altogether around 110,000 clones are present, approximately 92% being singletons, with the ten largest covering less than 0.2%. This sequence joins TRBV6-5 and TRBJ2-7; 7 nucleotides match TRBD1. Sequencing used CD4+ or CD8+ T cells sorted from blood, obtained in a trial of the OX40 agonist ivuxolimab. The sequence came from an adult with an advanced solid tumor such as melanoma, head and neck, liver or kidney cancer. Here the CDR3 DNA reads TGTGCCAGCAGGAAAGGGACAGACTACGAGCAGTACTTC. Translated: CASRKGTDYEQYF.